This passage covers 10 T cell receptor beta chains from one sample sequenced in a study of control samples from healthy donors and cancer patients. Sequencing used immunoSEQ multiplex PCR; TCRdb keeps in-frame clones, though not all of them. The sample lists around 110,000 clones; 88% were seen once. The sequenced material came from blood. Receptors were obtained from a woman in her sixties or seventies in good health.

The count of this clone is one. V and J are TRBV6-5 and TRBJ1-2, with D tentatively TRBD1 (5 bases). Deletions cut 0 bases from V and 8 bases from J, with 16 bases between. This CDR3 region has 15 residues. Germline assignment: CDR1 MNHEY and CDR2 SVGAGI. The CDR3 reads CASSYSSLGRGGYTF. The DNA for the CDR3 is TGTGCCAGCAGTTACTCGAGTCTGGGGCGTGGAGGCTACACCTTC.

The chain carries TRBV29-1 and TRBJ2-1; 7 nucleotides line up with TRBD1. J gave up 5 bases and V 4 bases, and 14 bases lay outside the gene matches. Germline loops: CDR1 SQVTM, CDR2 ANQGSEA. The CDR3 is made up of 16 amino acids. The CDR3 bases are TGCAGCGTTGTCCCCCTAAGGGGGCCTAGAGACAATGAGCAGTTCTTC. Amino acid sequence: CSVVPLRGPRDNEQFF.

V usage is TRBV7-9 and J usage is TRBJ1-1; tentative D call: TRBD1 (6 bases). The V gene lost 5 bases and the J gene lost 1 base, with 14 bases spanning the gap. The germline V gene has CDR1 SEHNR and CDR2 FQNEAQ (reference sequence). The CDR3 consists of 15 residues. Written as DNA, the CDR3 is TGTGCCAGCAGCCTAGGGGGGGCTGGGAACACTGAAGCTTTCTTT. Its translation is CASSLGGAGNTEAFF. Complete variable domain (other parts from reference TRBV7-9 and TRBJ1-1): DTGVSQNPRHKITKRGQNVTFRCDPISEHNRLYWYRQTLGQGPEFLTYFQNEAQLEKSRLLSDRFSAERPKGSFSTLEIQRTEQGDSAMYLCASSLGGAGNTEAFFGQGTRLTVV.

The chain joins TRBV9 to TRBJ1-4, with D uncertain. Per the germline V gene, CDR1 is SGDLS and CDR2 is YYNGEE. Between the trimmed V and J ends, which lost 3 bases and 0 bases, there was a span of 9 bases. The CDR3 length is 15 residues. The CDR3 coding sequence is TGTGCCAGCAGCGGCGGTTGGTCAACTAATGAAAAACTGTTTTTT. It encodes CASSGGWSTNEKLFF.

In regard to this clone: A read error may produce the germline difference seen at one junction end. The gene calls are TRBV2 and TRBJ1-4; 7 bases line up with TRBD1. This CDR3 is 14 amino acids long. The germline V gene encodes CDR1 SNHLY and CDR2 FYNNEI. For the CDR3, the DNA is TGTGTCAGCAGTACCGGGACAGTTAATGAAAAACTGTTTTTT. The encoded protein is CVSSTGTVNEKLFF.

A note on this clone: Other nucleotide sequences from this sample produce the same CDR3. The chain has TRBV7-3 and TRBJ1-1; no definite D call. CDR3 length: 14 residues. V was clipped by 0 bases and J by 4 bases, with 9 bases between them. The V gene's germline CDR1 is SGHTA and CDR2 FQGTGA. The CDR3 coding sequence is TGTGCCAGCAGCTTAACGGGGTTGGGCACTGAAGCTTTCTTT. It yields the protein CASSLTGLGTEAFF.

This sequence joins TRBV5-1 and TRBJ2-3; a possible D gene is TRBD1 (5 bases). CDR3 size: 15 residues. CDR1 is SGHRS and CDR2 is YFSETQ in the germline V gene. Trimming shortened V by 4 bases and J by 5 bases, and 17 bases separated the two germline ends. The CDR3 DNA follows: TGCGCCAGCAGCAGAGAGCAGGGTTCCGGAGATACGCAGTATTTT. This sequence encodes CASSREQGSGDTQYF.

The V call is TRBV7-9, the J call TRBJ1-4; the D is unclear. V was clipped by 8 bases and J by 4 bases, with 14 bases between them. Germline assignment: CDR1 SEHNR and CDR2 FQNEAQ (reference sequence). This CDR3 comprises 14 residues. The CDR3 coding sequence is TGTGCCAGCGGAGGGCGAGGGAATAATGAAAAACTGTTTTTT. Translating gives CASGGRGNNEKLFF.

This chain joins TRBV19 and TRBJ2-1, with no clear D. The CDR3 is made up of 11 amino acids. Germline CDR1 reads LNHDA; CDR2 reads SQIVND (reference sequence). Between the trimmed V and J ends, which lost 3 bases and 7 bases, there was a span of 4 bases. Here the CDR3 reads CASSMANEQFF. The CDR3 nucleotides read TGTGCCAGTAGTATGGCAAATGAGCAGTTCTTC.

The DNA for the CDR3 is TGCGCCAGCAGCTCGAGAAGGTCCGGCGGGGAGCTGTTTTTT. Translating it yields CASSSRRSGGELFF. The rearrangement links TRBV10-2 to TRBJ2-2, with D unclear. The CDR3 spans 14 residues. Looked up from germline, CDR1 is WSHSY and CDR2 is SAAADI. Trimming removed 6 bases from V and 7 bases from J, with 15 bases in between.